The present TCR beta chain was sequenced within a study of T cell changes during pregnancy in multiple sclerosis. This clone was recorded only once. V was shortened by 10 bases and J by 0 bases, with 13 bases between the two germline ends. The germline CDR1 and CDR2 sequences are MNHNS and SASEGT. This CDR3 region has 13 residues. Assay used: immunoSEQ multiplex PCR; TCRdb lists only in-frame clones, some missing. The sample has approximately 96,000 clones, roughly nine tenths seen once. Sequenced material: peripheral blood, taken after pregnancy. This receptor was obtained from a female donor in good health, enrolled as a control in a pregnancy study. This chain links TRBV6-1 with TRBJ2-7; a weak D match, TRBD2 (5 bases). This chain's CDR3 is CATSRTGSYEQYF. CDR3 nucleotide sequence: TGTGCCACCAGCCGGACTGGCTCCTACGAGCAGTACTTC.